The next 24 T cell receptor beta chains were all read from a single sample in a study of blood T cell repertoires in COVID-19. TCRdb keeps only in-frame clones here, not all; method: immunoSEQ multiplex PCR. The sample records 240,000 or so clones, roughly 79% being singletons. Input material: peripheral blood. The receptors shown here come from a woman over 75 with COVID-19, enrolled during active disease.

A remark on this clone: One end of the junction is discordant with germline, which a read error may explain. This rearrangement joins TRBV7-2 to TRBJ1-6, with D tentatively TRBD1 (5 bases). The length of the CDR3 is 12 residues. Germline CDR1 reads SGHTA; CDR2 reads FQGNSA. CDR3 region: CASSLDRPPPHF. CDR3 coding DNA: TGTGCCAGCAGCTTAGACAGGCCGCCCCCCCACTTT.

Remarks on this clone: Distinct nucleotide sequences in the sample also encode this CDR3. The chain carries TRBV4-1 and TRBJ1-2; D is unclear. CDR1 is MGHRA and CDR2 is YSYEKL in the germline V gene. Trimming took off 0 bases at V and 4 bases at J, with 12 bases between the two ends. The CDR3 has 15 amino acids. The CDR3: CASSQDRGRGYGYTF. The CDR3, as DNA: TGCGCCAGCAGCCAAGATCGCGGCAGAGGCTATGGCTACACCTTC.

This clone was seen a single time. The J gene is TRBJ2-2, the V gene TRBV5-4; no clear D gene. Germline CDR1 reads SGHNT; CDR2 reads YYREEE (reference sequence). CDR3 length equals 16 residues. V lost 3 bases and J lost 1, with 13 bases in between. CDR3 sequence (DNA): TGTGCCAGCAGCTCCCGCGGTCGAAAGAACACCGGGGAGCTGTTTTTT. This translates into CASSSRGRKNTGELFF.

J is TRBJ1-1 and V is TRBV30; D not resolved. Deletions cut 5 bases from V and 0 bases from J, with 13 bases between. Germline V gene data show CDR1 as GTSNPN and CDR2 as SVGIG (reference sequence). The CDR3 has 14 amino acids. The CDR3: CAWRPGLVNTEAFF. The CDR3 coding sequence is TGTGCCTGGCGACCCGGGTTGGTGAACACTGAAGCTTTCTTT.

This clone came up many times. V usage is TRBV28 and J usage is TRBJ2-7; TRBD2 might be the D (5 bases). Germline assignment: CDR1 MDHEN and CDR2 SYDVKM. V lost 5 bases, J lost 2 bases, and 10 bases lay in between. The CDR3 spans 13 residues. In DNA, the CDR3 is TGTGCCAGCAGTACAGCGGTTCCCTACGAGCAGTACTTC. Translation: CASSTAVPYEQYF.

The genes are TRBV2 and TRBJ1-1; unclear D gene. The CDR3 extends over 14 amino acids. The ends were cut back, 7 bases at V and 4 bases at J, with 16 bases in the middle. Germline V gene data show CDR1 as SNHLY and CDR2 as FYNNEI. CDR3 bases: TGTGCCAGCAAGGAGGAGGCAACGGGCACTGAAGCTTTCTTT. It is translated as CASKEEATGTEAFF. Variable domain in full (rest from reference TRBV2 and TRBJ1-1): EPEVTQTPSHQVTQMGQEVILRCVPISNHLYFYWYRQILGQKVEFLVSFYNNEISEKSEIFDDQFSVERPDGSNFTLKIRSTKLEDSAMYFCASKEEATGTEAFFGQGTRLTVV.

The chain combines TRBV7-6 with TRBJ1-2; the D gene is possibly TRBD1 (5 bases). The CDR3 is made up of 13 amino acids. The germline V and J ends were trimmed by 4 bases and 5 bases, with 11 bases remaining between them. Germline assignment: CDR1 SGHVS and CDR2 FNYEAQ. The CDR3 spells CASSSTGEYGYTF. CDR3 bases: TGTGCCAGCAGCTCCACAGGCGAGTATGGCTACACCTTC. The variable domain in full, completed from reference TRBV7-6 and TRBJ1-2, reads GAGVSQSPRYKVTKRGQDVALRCDPISGHVSLYWYRQALGQGPEFLTYFNYEAQQDKSGLPNDRFSAERPEGSISTLTIQRTEQRDSAMYRCASSSTGEYGYTFGSGTRLTVV.

The chain carries TRBV4-1 and TRBJ2-7; D not certain. The germline V gene has CDR1 MGHRA and CDR2 YSYEKL. Trimming cost V 0 bases and J 5 bases, with 20 bases left between them. The CDR3 extends over 17 amino acids. CDR3 in DNA: TGCGCCAGCAGCCAAGATCTACTCCGGGTCGCTATCCACGAGCAGTACTTC. Translated, it gives CASSQDLLRVAIHEQYF.

This clone came up a few times. The chain uses TRBV27 and TRBJ1-4; 8 positions match TRBD1. V lost 2 bases and J lost 7; bases outside the gene matches: 6. The CDR3 totals 15 residues. Germline-derived CDR1 and CDR2 are MNHEY and SMNVEV (reference sequence). CDR3 sequence reads: CASSLRWDRPEKLFF. DNA for the CDR3: TGTGCCAGCAGTTTACGTTGGGACAGGCCTGAAAAACTGTTTTTT.

The chain is built from TRBV10-3 and TRBJ2-2; 8 bases line up with TRBD1. Germline V gene lookup returns CDR1 ENHRY and CDR2 SYGVKD. The CDR3 covers 18 residues. With V trimmed by 2 bases and J by 6 bases, 14 bases remained unmatched. The CDR3 reads CAISEGQGFGSGSGELFF. The CDR3 bases are TGTGCCATCAGTGAGGGACAGGGCTTCGGGAGTGGATCCGGGGAGCTGTTTTTT.

The chain uses TRBV19 and TRBJ1-2, with D possibly matching TRBD1 (5 bases). The germline V gene has CDR1 LNHDA and CDR2 SQIVND (reference sequence). CDR3 length equals 16 residues. The germline V and J ends were trimmed by 7 bases and 0 bases, with 18 bases remaining between them. Written as DNA, the CDR3 is TGTGCCAGTAAGAAAACGACAGCCACTACTAACTATGGCTACACCTTC. As protein: CASKKTTATTNYGYTF.

In this sample, this clone turned up once. V gene TRBV11-1 combines with J gene TRBJ2-1; the match to TRBD2 covers 10 bases. CDR3 length: 14 amino acids. The J segment lost 4 bases and the V segment lost 6 bases, leaving 3 bases of the junction unmatched. Per the germline V gene, CDR1 is SGHAT and CDR2 is FQDESV (reference sequence). This CDR3 is CASSVTSGYNEQFF. The CDR3 nucleotides are TGTGCCAGCAGTGTGACTAGCGGGTACAATGAGCAGTTCTTC.

The J gene is TRBJ1-2, the V gene TRBV7-9, with D maybe TRBD1 (6 bases). Per the germline V gene, CDR1 is SEHNR and CDR2 is FQNEAQ (reference sequence). The length of the CDR3 is 16 residues. The V and J ends lost 4 bases and 0 bases respectively, with 15 bases between them. CDR3 sequence reads: CASSSYSTGTNYGYTF. Here the CDR3 DNA reads TGTGCCAGCAGCTCCTATTCGACAGGAACTAACTATGGCTACACCTTC.

The chain uses TRBV18 and TRBJ1-2; 7 positions agree with TRBD1. CDR3 length equals 15 residues. Germline assignment: CDR1 KGHSH and CDR2 LQKENI. With 0 bases clipped from V and 5 bases from J, the junction kept 6 bases outside the gene matches. CDR3 sequence reads: CASSPPARDSYGYTF. The CDR3 DNA is TGTGCCAGCTCACCACCGGCACGGGACAGTTATGGCTACACCTTC.

The chain recombines TRBV6-5 with TRBJ2-7, with D possibly being TRBD1 (6 bases). The germline V gene has CDR1 MNHEY and CDR2 SVGAGI. The germline V and J ends were trimmed by 9 bases and 9 bases, with 21 bases remaining between them. The CDR3 extends over 13 amino acids. CDR3 in amino acids: CASKGHNPWGQYF. The CDR3 DNA follows: TGTGCCAGTAAGGGACACAACCCATGGGGGCAGTACTTC.

The chain carries TRBV25-1 and TRBJ2-7; 9 nucleotides align to TRBD1. CDR1 is MGHDK and CDR2 is SYGVNS in the germline V gene. CDR3 size: 15 residues. V was pared by 0 bases and J by 3 bases, with 3 bases of the junction left unmatched. CDR3 protein: CASSEYETGGYEQYF. The DNA for the CDR3 is TGTGCCAGCAGTGAATATGAGACAGGGGGCTACGAGCAGTACTTC.

The V and J genes are TRBV4-1 and TRBJ1-4; TRBD1 aligns across 7 bases. Germline V CDR1 and CDR2: MGHRA, YSYEKL. V dropped 0 bases and J dropped 8; count of bases not matched to a gene: 9. CDR3 length: 16 residues. CDR3 DNA sequence: TGCGCCAGCAGCCAAGATCGATGGGGGACAGAGGAAAAACTGTTTTTT. Residues: CASSQDRWGTEEKLFF.

The rearrangement joins TRBV5-1 to TRBJ1-2; TRBD1 might be the D (5 bases). The CDR3 has 15 amino acids. Looked up from germline, CDR1 is SGHRS and CDR2 is YFSETQ. V lost 0 bases and J lost 6, with 15 bases in between. The CDR3 protein is CASSLAGRERHGYTF. CDR3 bases: TGCGCCAGCAGCTTGGCGGGACGGGAGCGACATGGCTACACCTTC.

The rearrangement uses TRBV9 and TRBJ1-6; D may be TRBD1 (5 bases). The V and J ends lost 0 bases and 0 bases respectively, with 7 bases between them. Germline CDR1 is SGDLS and CDR2 is YYNGEE. CDR3 length equals 16 residues. The CDR3 protein is CASSVGGGSYNSPLHF. The CDR3 DNA reads TGTGCCAGCAGCGTAGGGGGGGGCTCCTATAATTCACCCCTCCACTTT.

The rearrangement links TRBV19 to TRBJ2-1; D might be TRBD2 (6 bases). Germline V gene lookup returns CDR1 LNHDA and CDR2 SQIVND (reference sequence). This CDR3 spans 15 amino acids. V was pared by 6 bases and J by 6 bases, with 18 bases between. CDR3 region: CASSHPRVSGNEQFF. CDR3 DNA sequence: TGTGCCAGTAGCCACCCTCGAGTTAGCGGCAATGAGCAGTTCTTC.

This clone showed up just a few times. This rearrangement joins TRBV6-6 to TRBJ1-1; no clear D gene. The CDR3 sequence is 12 residues long. CDR1 is MNHNY and CDR2 is SVGAGI in the germline V gene (reference sequence). V was trimmed by 10 bases and J by 0 bases, leaving 9 bases between them. The CDR3 sequence: CATWHLNTEAFF. CDR3 nucleotide sequence: TGTGCCACCTGGCACCTGAACACTGAAGCTTTCTTT.

Within the sample, this clone is medium-sized. The chain recombines TRBV9 with TRBJ1-6, with a tentative D call TRBD1 (5 bases). The CDR3 has 14 residues. The V gene's germline CDR1 is SGDLS and CDR2 YYNGEE. Trimming pared 4 bases from V and 9 bases from J, leaving 14 bases between. CDR3 residues: CASSPDIGASPLHF. For the CDR3, the DNA is TGTGCCAGCAGCCCCGACATAGGGGCTTCACCCCTCCACTTT.

This rearrangement joins TRBV28 to TRBJ2-7, with 7 bases that match TRBD2. Germline V CDR1 and CDR2: MDHEN, SYDVKM. The CDR3 contains 13 residues. V lost 7 bases to trimming and J lost 3 bases; unmatched junction nucleotides: 6. Here the CDR3 DNA reads TGTGCCAGCATGGGCGGGAGCAACTACGAGCAGTACTTC. Its protein is CASMGGSNYEQYF.

The rearrangement joins TRBV7-2 to TRBJ2-1, with 8 bases that match TRBD2. There are 15 residues in the CDR3. V lost 0 bases, J lost 8 bases, and 6 bases stayed unmatched. Germline CDR1 SGHTA, CDR2 FQGNSA. The CDR3 loop is CASSLAPSGRYEQFF. For the CDR3, the DNA is TGTGCCAGCAGCTTAGCCCCGAGCGGGAGATATGAGCAGTTCTTC.